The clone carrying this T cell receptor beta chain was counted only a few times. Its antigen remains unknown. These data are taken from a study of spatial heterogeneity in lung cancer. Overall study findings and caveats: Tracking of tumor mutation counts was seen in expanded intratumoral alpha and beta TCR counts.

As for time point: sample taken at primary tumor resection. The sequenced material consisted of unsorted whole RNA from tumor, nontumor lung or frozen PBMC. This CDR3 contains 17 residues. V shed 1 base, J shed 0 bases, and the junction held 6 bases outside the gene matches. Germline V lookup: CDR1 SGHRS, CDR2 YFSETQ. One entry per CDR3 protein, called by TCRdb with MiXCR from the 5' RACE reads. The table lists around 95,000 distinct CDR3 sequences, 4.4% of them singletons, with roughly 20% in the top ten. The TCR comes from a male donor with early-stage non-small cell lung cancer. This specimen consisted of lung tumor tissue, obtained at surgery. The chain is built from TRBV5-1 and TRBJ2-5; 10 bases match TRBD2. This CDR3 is CASSLPGTSVNQETQYF. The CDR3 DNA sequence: TGCGCCAGCAGCTTGCCCGGGACTAGCGTAAACCAAGAGACCCAGTACTTC.